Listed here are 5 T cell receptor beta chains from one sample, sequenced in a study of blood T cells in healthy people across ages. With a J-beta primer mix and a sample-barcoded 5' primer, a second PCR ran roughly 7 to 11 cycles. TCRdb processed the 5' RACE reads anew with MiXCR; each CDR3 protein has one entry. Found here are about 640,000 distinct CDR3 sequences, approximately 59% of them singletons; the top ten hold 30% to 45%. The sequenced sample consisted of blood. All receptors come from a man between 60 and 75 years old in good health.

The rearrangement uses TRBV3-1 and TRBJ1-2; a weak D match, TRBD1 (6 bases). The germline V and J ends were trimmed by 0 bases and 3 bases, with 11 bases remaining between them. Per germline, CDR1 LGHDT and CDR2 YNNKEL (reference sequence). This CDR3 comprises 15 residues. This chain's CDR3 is CASSQDRDTYYGYTF. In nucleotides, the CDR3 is TGTGCCAGCAGCCAAGATAGGGACACATACTATGGCTACACCTTC.

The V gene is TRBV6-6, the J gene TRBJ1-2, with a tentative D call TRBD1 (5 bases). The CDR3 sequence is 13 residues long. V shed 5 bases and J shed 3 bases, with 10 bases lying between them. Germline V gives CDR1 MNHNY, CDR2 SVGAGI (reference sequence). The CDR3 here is CASSAQGDYGYTF. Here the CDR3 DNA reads TGTGCCAGCAGTGCGCAGGGAGACTATGGCTACACCTTC.

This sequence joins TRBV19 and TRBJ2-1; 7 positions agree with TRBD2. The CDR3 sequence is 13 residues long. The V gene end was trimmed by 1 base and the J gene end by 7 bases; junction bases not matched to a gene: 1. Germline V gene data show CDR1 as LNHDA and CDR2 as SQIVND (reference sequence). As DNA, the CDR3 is TGTGCCAGTAGTATAGTGCGGGGGAATGAGCAGTTCTTC. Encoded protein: CASSIVRGNEQFF.

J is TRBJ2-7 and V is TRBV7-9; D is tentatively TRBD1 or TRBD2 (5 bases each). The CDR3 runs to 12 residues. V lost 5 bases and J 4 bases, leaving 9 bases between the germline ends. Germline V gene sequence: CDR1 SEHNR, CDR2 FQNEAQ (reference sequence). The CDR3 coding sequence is TGTGCCAGCAGCGAGGGGTTGTACGAGCAGTACTTC. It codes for CASSEGLYEQYF.

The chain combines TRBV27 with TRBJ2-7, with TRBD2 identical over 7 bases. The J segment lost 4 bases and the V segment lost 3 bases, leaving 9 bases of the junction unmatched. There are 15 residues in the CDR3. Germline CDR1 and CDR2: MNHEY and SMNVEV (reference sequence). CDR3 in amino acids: CASSLNGQGGYEQYF. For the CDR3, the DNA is TGTGCCAGCAGTTTGAATGGCCAGGGAGGGTACGAGCAGTACTTC.